This T cell receptor beta chain was identified in a study of STAT5B mutations in CD4+ large granular lymphocyte leukemia (dated 2022 in TCRdb). About the investigation overall: Among healthy controls, the CDR3 'QG' motif was associated with a particular HLA allele. The study compared the TCRbeta repertoires of patients with CD4+ T-cell large granular lymphocyte leukemia against the TCRbeta repertoires of healthy blood donors. Flow cytometry on FACSCanto II or FACSVerse confirmed that purified fractions exceeded 95% purity among lymphocytes. Beyond this particular receptor, the publication reports: TRBV06-family usage was enriched among the top patient clones (8/27) compared with healthy controls (2/35). CD4-sorted patient repertoires appeared more clonal than healthy CD4+ repertoires, and this difference persisted after removing the putative leukemic clones. Each patient's main leukemic clonotypes were private, but around 27% of these clonotypes showed up at low frequency in the non-leukemic repertoires of other patients. The data were not HLA-matched, and the higher clonality in CD4+ T-LGLL than in CD8+ T-LGLL could be due to the relatively small sample size.

This clone was counted a few times. It has no known antigen specificity. No much larger clone is present one base from it, and per-base qualities are unavailable. Taken from cysteine to phenylalanine, the CDR3 has 13 residues. The only DNA kept is the CDR3, 39 bases in frame from the first base. The germline V gene (reference sequence) supplies CDR1 LNHDA and CDR2 SQIVND. The trim is 3 bases for V and 1 base for J, with a gap of 6 bases between the germline ends. The healthy controls were 30 to 45 blood donors, and the buffy coats of these donors were supplied by the Finnish Red Cross blood service. All TCR-sequenced material derived from peripheral blood: patient blood samples and healthy donor buffy coats. Ficoll-Hypaque gradient centrifugation was used to isolate peripheral blood mononuclear cells. Magnetic purification was used to isolate CD4+ cells from the buffy coats of the healthy controls. Genomic DNA was extracted with the Gentra Puregene Cell and Tissue kit and quantified on a Qubit 2.0 fluorometer.

The immunoSEQ assay at survey resolution was used to sequence TCRbeta rearrangements from genomic DNA. The published analysis was carried out like this. In the TCR sequencing data, the lowest productive clonotype frequency that could be detected was 2.59 x 10-5. Only productive TCRbeta rearrangements, meaning sequences that were complete and in-frame, were kept for the analyses. Clonality for each sample was calculated as Simpson clonality in the immunoSEQ Analyzer version 3.0. Clones were binned by frequency as very rare, small, medium, large (1-20%) or hyperexpanded (>20%). Generation probabilities were estimated with OLGA 1.2.3, V-gene circos plots were generated with VDJtools, specificities were searched for in VDJdb, and CDR3 motifs were identified with GLIPH. TCRdb took over this immuneACCESS table, retaining in-frame rearrangements with V and J assigned. Such tables are incomplete; in checked studies, under half of the missing clones stem from an unresolved V gene, and the remainder is unexplained. D and trimming come from the DNA, and the V and J calls and clone size come from that table. This sample lists under 25,000 clones; about 70% were detected once. The leading ten clones occupy about 9.8% of the sample.

What was sequenced was CD4+ T cells from blood buffy coats. The clonotype comes from a human donor in good health. The sequence is built from TRBV19 and TRBJ1-1, with an unclear D gene assignment. The DNA is TGTGCCAGTAGTATGGCCAGGAACACTGAAGCTTTCTTT. Translation gives CASSMARNTEAFF.